The next 25 T cell receptor beta chains were all read from a single sample in a study of a mutant IDH1 vaccine in newly diagnosed glioma (dated by TCRdb to the early 2020s). No antigen is known for these receptors. The intended sense of this specimen's time point label: week 23, last vaccination. A 20-mer mutant IDH1 peptide at 300 micrograms in Montanide made up each vaccine dose, which was injected subcutaneously together with topical imiquimod. The library was built by means of the immunoSEQ multiplex PCR assay. The clones in this table, taken by TCRdb from immuneACCESS, are in-frame only. Not every clone is retained; where verified, under half of the shortfall comes from an unresolved V gene, and the cause of the rest is unknown. The table for this sample lists about 54,000 clones; over 80% of them were counted only once. The top ten constitute approximately 1.4% of the sample. The sample in question was PBMCs, obtained from a glioma patient whose treatment included an IDH1 peptide vaccine. The receptors were gathered from a middle-aged man with glioma.

The gene calls are TRBV6-6 and TRBJ1-2; 11 nucleotides line up with TRBD1. V was clipped by 0 bases and J by 6 bases; unmatched bases: 6. There are 16 residues in the CDR3. Germline CDR1 is MNHNY and CDR2 is SVGAGI (reference sequence). The CDR3 DNA reads as TGTGCCAGCAGTTACTCTAGGACAGGGGGCGCAAATGGCTACACCTTC. Encoded protein: CASSYSRTGGANGYTF.

This chain connects TRBV2 to TRBJ2-7; D is ambiguous. The CDR3 has 15 residues. V was shortened by 2 bases and J by 2 bases, with 13 bases between the two germline ends. Germline CDR1 SNHLY, CDR2 FYNNEI. The CDR3 region has the DNA TGTGCCAGCAGTGAACATCGCGCGCCTACCTACGAGCAGTACTTC. It translates to CASSEHRAPTYEQYF.

This rearrangement joins TRBV11-2 to TRBJ2-3; D call uncertain. Germline-derived CDR1 and CDR2 are SGHAT and FQNNGV. The CDR3 runs 12 residues. The V and J ends lost 5 bases and 4 bases respectively, with 7 bases between them. CDR3 DNA: TGTGCCAGCAGCCCCTCGGCAGATACGCAGTATTTT. Its translation: CASSPSADTQYF.

The rearrangement links TRBV6-5 to TRBJ2-7; D is undetermined. Germline V gene lookup returns CDR1 MNHEY and CDR2 SVGAGI. CDR3 size: 11 residues. Trimming cost V 2 bases and J 7 bases, with 6 bases left between them. The DNA of the CDR3 is TGTGCCAGCAGTTACGGTGGGGAGCAGTACTTC. Residues: CASSYGGEQYF.

This rearrangement joins TRBV20-1 to TRBJ2-5; D remains ambiguous. This CDR3 region has 11 residues. The germline V and J ends were trimmed by 5 bases and 5 bases, with 9 bases remaining between them. From germline, CDR1 is DFQATT and CDR2 SNEGSKA (reference sequence). The CDR3 here is CSAPAPETQYF. CDR3 nucleotides: TGCAGTGCTCCAGCCCCGGAGACCCAGTACTTC.

This chain links TRBV9 with TRBJ2-1; a possible D gene is TRBD2 (6 bases). This CDR3 spans 14 amino acids. The ends were cut back, 0 bases at V and 7 bases at J, with 11 bases in the middle. The germline V gene encodes CDR1 SGDLS and CDR2 YYNGEE. CDR3 in amino acids: CASSVEEGRNEQFF. In DNA form, the CDR3 reads TGTGCCAGCAGCGTAGAGGAGGGGAGGAATGAGCAGTTCTTC.

This chain links TRBV9 with TRBJ2-3; the D is unclear. Germline V gene lookup returns CDR1 SGDLS and CDR2 YYNGEE. There are 14 residues in the CDR3. V dropped 0 bases and J dropped 4 bases, with 9 bases sitting between them. The CDR3 DNA follows: TGTGCCAGCAGCGTAGGAGTAGGGTCAGATACGCAGTATTTT. Translation gives CASSVGVGSDTQYF. The variable domain in full, completed from reference TRBV9 and TRBJ2-3, reads DSGVTQTPKHLITATGQRVTLRCSPRSGDLSVYWYQQSLDQGLQFLIQYYNGEERAKGNILERFSAQQFPDLHSELNLSSLELGDSALYFCASSVGVGSDTQYFGPGTRLTVL.

The CDR3 sequence: CATSRPTSGDIYEQYF. The CDR3 DNA reads TGTGCCACCAGTCGGCCGACTAGCGGGGACATCTACGAGCAGTACTTC. The V call is TRBV15, the J call TRBJ2-7; 11 nucleotides align to TRBD2. This CDR3 is built from 16 residues. V dropped 6 bases and J dropped 3; count of bases not matched to a gene: 10. The germline V gene has CDR1 LNHNV and CDR2 YYDKDF (reference sequence).

The chain employs TRBV14 and TRBJ1-2; D is unresolved. CDR3 size: 11 residues. V shed 5 bases and J shed 13 bases, with 14 bases lying between them. Germline V lookup: CDR1 SGHDN, CDR2 FVKESK. The CDR3 nucleotides read TGTGCCAGCAGCAAAGGCGCAGTCGTCACCTTC. Protein product: CASSKGAVVTF.

The gene calls are TRBV5-1 and TRBJ2-7; D is unclear. Looked up from germline, CDR1 is SGHRS and CDR2 is YFSETQ. The CDR3 is made up of 13 amino acids. Trimming removed 1 base from V and 2 bases from J, with 7 bases in between. Here the CDR3 reads CASSLSLPYEQYF. CDR3 coding DNA: TGCGCCAGCAGCTTGAGTCTCCCCTACGAGCAGTACTTC.

This sequence joins TRBV5-1 and TRBJ2-1; the match to TRBD2 covers 8 bases. This CDR3 region has 15 residues. Germline V gene data show CDR1 as SGHRS and CDR2 as YFSETQ. Trimming at V came to 2 bases and at J to 3 bases, leaving 4 bases not matched to a gene. The CDR3, as DNA: TGCGCCAGCAGCTTTAGCGGGAATGACTACAATGAGCAGTTCTTC. This gives the protein CASSFSGNDYNEQFF.

The chain is built from TRBV5-1 and TRBJ2-7; D call uncertain. Germline assignment: CDR1 SGHRS and CDR2 YFSETQ. The CDR3 totals 13 residues. V dropped 4 bases and J dropped 7 bases, with 15 bases sitting between them. CDR3 sequence (DNA): TGCGCCAGCAGCACCGTTCTAGATAGGGAGCAGTACTTC. It encodes CASSTVLDREQYF.

This chain uses TRBV19 with TRBJ1-5, with D maybe TRBD1 (5 bases). From germline, CDR1 is LNHDA and CDR2 SQIVND (reference sequence). The CDR3 consists of 16 residues. V lost 1 base to trimming and J lost 2 bases, with 12 bases between them. The CDR3 loop is CASSIVGRGGNQPQHF. The CDR3, as DNA: TGTGCCAGTAGTATAGTAGGTCGAGGGGGCAATCAGCCCCAGCATTTT.

J is TRBJ2-1 and V is TRBV19; 9 nucleotides agree with TRBD2. CDR1 is LNHDA, CDR2 SQIVND, per germline (reference sequence). J lost 10 bases, V lost 3 bases, and 7 bases had no gene match. This CDR3 has 14 amino acids. CDR3 nucleotide sequence: TGTGCCAGTAGTATGAGGGGGACTAGCCACGAGCAGTTCTTC. Its protein product is CASSMRGTSHEQFF.

The CDR3 DNA is TGCGCCAGCAGCTTGCGGGAAAATCAGCCCCAGCATTTT. This translates into CASSLRENQPQHF. The chain uses TRBV5-1 and TRBJ1-5; no reliable D call. The CDR3 covers 13 residues. Trimming stripped 1 base from V and 4 bases from J, with 6 bases between. Germline CDR1 is SGHRS and CDR2 is YFSETQ.

The genes are TRBV6-1 and TRBJ1-5; D call uncertain. CDR3 size: 14 residues. V dropped 7 bases and J dropped 2 bases, with 12 bases sitting between them. From germline, CDR1 is MNHNS and CDR2 SASEGT. For the CDR3, the DNA is TGTGCCAGCACACCCGGCTGGGGCAATCAGCCCCAGCATTTT. The encoded protein is CASTPGWGNQPQHF.

The chain joins TRBV19 to TRBJ1-5; D uncertain. Deletions cut 1 base from V and 6 bases from J, with 4 bases between. Germline CDR1 LNHDA, CDR2 SQIVND (reference sequence). There are 12 residues in the CDR3. The CDR3 reads CASSIGGQPQHF. The CDR3 DNA is TGTGCCAGTAGTATAGGTGGTCAGCCCCAGCATTTT.

The genes are TRBV25-1 and TRBJ2-5; 8 bases agree with TRBD2. V dropped 7 bases and J dropped 0; count of bases not matched to a gene: 1. The CDR3 runs 13 residues. Germline V gene sequence: CDR1 MGHDK, CDR2 SYGVNS. The CDR3 DNA sequence: TGTGCCAGCACGGGGGGGTACCAAGAGACCCAGTACTTC. Residues: CASTGGYQETQYF. The full variable domain, its missing parts supplied by reference TRBV25-1 and TRBJ2-5, is EADIYQTPRYLVIGTGKKITLECSQTMGHDKMYWYQQDPGMELHLIHYSYGVNSTEKGDLSSESTVSRIRTEHFPLTLESARPSHTSQYLCASTGGYQETQYFGPGTRLLVL.

The chain uses TRBV10-3 and TRBJ2-3, with D unclear. The CDR3 contains 12 residues. V was clipped by 6 bases and J by 6 bases, with 10 bases between them. Germline V gene sequence: CDR1 ENHRY, CDR2 SYGVKD. The CDR3 nucleotides are TGTGCCATCAGCGAGATGTCGGATACGCAGTATTTT. Translation gives CAISEMSDTQYF.

The V gene is TRBV10-3, the J gene TRBJ1-4; D is possibly TRBD1 (6 bases). Germline V gene lookup returns CDR1 ENHRY and CDR2 SYGVKD. V was trimmed by 0 bases and J by 8 bases, leaving 16 bases between them. This CDR3 is built from 16 residues. The CDR3 spells CAISESLGGRGEKLFF. CDR3 bases: TGTGCCATCAGTGAGTCGTTGGGGGGGCGCGGAGAAAAACTGTTTTTT.

The chain recombines TRBV25-1 with TRBJ2-1, with 9 bases matching TRBD2. With V trimmed by 7 bases and J by 7 bases, 8 bases remained unmatched. Germline lookup yields CDR1 MGHDK and CDR2 SYGVNS. This CDR3 is built from 14 residues. CDR3 protein: CASTRLAEGNEQFF. Written as DNA, the CDR3 is TGTGCCAGCACCCGACTAGCGGAGGGGAATGAGCAGTTCTTC.

For this clone: At one end the junction does not follow the germline gene, possibly because of a read error. V usage is TRBV7-2 and J usage is TRBJ2-5; TRBD2 is a possible D gene (5 bases). Per germline, CDR1 SGHTA and CDR2 FQGNSA. This CDR3 spans 15 amino acids. CDR3 sequence: CASSLARTMTETQYF. In nucleotides, the CDR3 is TGTGCCAGCAGCCTAGCCAGGACCATGACAGAGACCCAGTACTTC.

CDR3 in amino acids: CATRYEQYF. The DNA for the CDR3 is TGTGCCACCCGATACGAGCAGTACTTC. The chain joins TRBV7-9 to TRBJ2-7, with unresolved D. The CDR3 consists of 9 residues. The ends were cut back, 10 bases at V and 4 bases at J, with 5 bases in the middle. Germline loops: CDR1 SEHNR, CDR2 FQNEAQ (reference sequence).

This chain joins TRBV7-4 and TRBJ1-2; D call uncertain. Germline V gives CDR1 SGHVT, CDR2 SQSDAQ. The CDR3 has 12 residues. Trimming took 5 bases from V and 10 from J, leaving 14 bases between them. The CDR3 DNA reads TGTGCCAGCAGCCGAAGCGGACCTTTCTACACCTTC. This codes for CASSRSGPFYTF. The full variable domain, in which reference TRBV7-4 and TRBJ1-2 provide the parts outside the CDR3, is GAGVSQSPRYKVAKRGRDVALRCDSISGHVTLYWYRQTLGQGSEVLTYSQSDAQRDKSGRPSGRFSAERPERSVSTLKIQRTEQGDSAVYLCASSRSGPFYTFGSGTRLTVV.

The V and J genes are TRBV6-6 and TRBJ1-1, with 8 positions matching TRBD1. CDR1 and CDR2 from the germline V gene are MNHNY and SVGAGI (reference sequence). This CDR3 region has 15 residues. V trimming: 6 bases; J trimming: 4 bases; junction bases outside the gene matches: 10. CDR3 residues: CASRPRQGRSTEAFF. The CDR3 DNA is TGTGCCAGCAGACCTCGACAGGGGCGGTCCACTGAAGCTTTCTTT.